These 26 T cell receptor beta chains share one sample of origin, sequenced in a study of T cell responses to AZD1222 COVID-19 vaccine. Clones were read by immunoSEQ multiplex PCR, and TCRdb kept only the in-frame ones, dropping some. The sample has 150,000 to 250,000 clones; 90% to 95% are singletons. Sequencing was performed on peripheral blood, taken 28 days after the second AZD1222 dose. The receptors were sampled from an adult who received the AZD1222 COVID-19 vaccine.

The chain carries TRBV5-1 and TRBJ2-1, with 12 bases identical to TRBD2. Trimming took 4 bases from V and 4 from J; bases not matched to a gene: 3. This CDR3 spans 15 amino acids. Germline V gene lookup returns CDR1 SGHRS and CDR2 YFSETQ. CDR3 loop: CASSPTSGGYNEQFF. CDR3 DNA sequence: TGCGCCAGCAGCCCGACTAGCGGGGGATACAATGAGCAGTTCTTC. Drawing the rest from reference TRBV5-1 and TRBJ2-1, the complete variable domain is KAGVTQTPRYLIKTRGQQVTLSCSPISGHRSVSWYQQTPGQGLQFLFEYFSETQRNKGNFPGRFSGRQFSNSRSEMNVSTLELGDSALYLCASSPTSGGYNEQFFGPGTRLTVL.

The J gene is TRBJ2-2, the V gene TRBV11-2; D perhaps matches TRBD2 (6 bases). Deletions cut 2 bases from V and 2 bases from J, with 9 bases between. This CDR3 has 15 amino acids. Looked up from germline, CDR1 is SGHAT and CDR2 is FQNNGV. CDR3 protein: CASSLPGENTGELFF. In DNA form, the CDR3 reads TGTGCCAGCAGCTTACCGGGGGAAAACACCGGGGAGCTGTTTTTT.

This chain joins TRBV11-2 and TRBJ1-2; no definite D call. The V gene lost 6 bases and the J gene lost 5 bases, with 16 bases spanning the gap. The V gene's germline CDR1 is SGHAT and CDR2 FQNNGV. This CDR3 region has 14 residues. Written as DNA, the CDR3 is TGTGCCAGCAGATCCCTCAAGGGCGGGTATGGCTACACCTTC. This gives the protein CASRSLKGGYGYTF.

The rearrangement joins TRBV19 to TRBJ1-5; D may be TRBD1 (5 bases). This CDR3 comprises 14 residues. Germline V gene sequence: CDR1 LNHDA, CDR2 SQIVND (reference sequence). V lost 3 bases, J lost 2 bases, and 8 bases lay in between. The CDR3: CASSMLGGNQPQHF. CDR3 sequence (DNA): TGTGCCAGTAGTATGTTGGGGGGCAATCAGCCCCAGCATTTT.

V and J are TRBV19 and TRBJ2-7, with TRBD1 matching 7 bases. V lost 4 bases, J lost 4 bases, and 7 bases stayed unmatched. This CDR3 has 14 amino acids. Per the germline V gene, CDR1 is LNHDA and CDR2 is SQIVND (reference sequence). CDR3 amino acids: CASSSRDSSYEQYF. For the CDR3, the DNA is TGTGCCAGTAGTAGCCGGGACAGCTCATACGAGCAGTACTTC.

V is TRBV5-8 and J is TRBJ1-5; D not certain. Trimming stripped 1 base from V and 9 bases from J, with 11 bases between. From germline, CDR1 is SGHTS and CDR2 YDEGEE. This CDR3 spans 13 amino acids. In DNA form, the CDR3 reads TGTGCCAGCAGCTTGAATTCGGGGTCGCCCCAGCATTTT. This translates into CASSLNSGSPQHF.

This clone occurred once. The V and J genes are TRBV6-5 and TRBJ1-1; unclear D gene. The V gene lost 4 bases and the J gene lost 1 base, with 10 bases spanning the gap. CDR1 is MNHEY, CDR2 SVGAGI, per germline. The CDR3 is made up of 14 amino acids. In nucleotides, the CDR3 is TGTGCCAGCAGTTTATTGCGGGGGAACACTGAAGCTTTCTTT. It yields the protein CASSLLRGNTEAFF.

The genes are TRBV5-6 and TRBJ1-3; possibly TRBD1 for D (5 bases). Trimming removed 2 bases at V and 0 bases at J, with 15 bases between. The CDR3 contains 17 residues. CDR1 is SGHDT, CDR2 YYEEEE, per germline. The CDR3 region is CASSLMGTMGSGNTIYF. The CDR3 DNA reads as TGTGCCAGCAGCTTAATGGGGACCATGGGCTCTGGAAACACCATATATTTT. The variable domain in full, completed from reference TRBV5-6 and TRBJ1-3, reads DAGVTQSPTHLIKTRGQQVTLRCSPKSGHDTVSWYQQALGQGPQFIFQYYEEEERQRGNFPDRFSGHQFPNYSSELNVNALLLGDSALYLCASSLMGTMGSGNTIYFGEGSWLTVV.

This chain connects TRBV6-1 to TRBJ1-1, with unresolved D. The length of the CDR3 is 13 residues. V was clipped by 3 bases and J by 2 bases, with 7 bases between them. Per germline, CDR1 MNHNS and CDR2 SASEGT. The DNA of the CDR3 is TGTGCCAGCAGTGAGAACAGCAACACTGAAGCTTTCTTT. Its translation is CASSENSNTEAFF.

The rearrangement links TRBV4-1 to TRBJ1-1; 7 bases fit TRBD1. The CDR3 runs 16 residues. Per germline, CDR1 MGHRA and CDR2 YSYEKL. The trim removed 3 bases at V and 4 bases at J, leaving 11 bases unmatched. The CDR3 DNA is TGCGCCAGCAGCCAGAGGAATGACAGGGTAGGCACTGAAGCTTTCTTT. Its translation: CASSQRNDRVGTEAFF.

The J gene is TRBJ2-7, the V gene TRBV19; D gene unclear. Germline V CDR1 and CDR2: LNHDA, SQIVND (reference sequence). CDR3 length equals 14 residues. Trimming left V 4 bases short and J 8 bases short, with 18 bases between. The CDR3 protein is CASSTGSTLRQQYF. In DNA, the CDR3 is TGTGCCAGTAGTACGGGTTCCACCCTACGACAGCAGTACTTC.

The chain uses TRBV19 and TRBJ1-5; D might be TRBD1 (5 bases). The V gene's germline CDR1 is LNHDA and CDR2 SQIVND (reference sequence). The CDR3 contains 12 residues. Trimming removed 9 bases at V and 4 bases at J, with 10 bases between. CDR3 sequence (DNA): TGTGCCAGCAATGCAGGGAATCAGCCCCAGCATTTT. Translating gives CASNAGNQPQHF.

This clone was seen just once. This chain connects TRBV3-1 (or the pseudogene TRBV3-2) to TRBJ2-1; D is uncertain. CDR1 and CDR2 from the germline V gene are LGHDT and YNNKEL (reference sequence). Trimming removed 0 bases at V and 6 bases at J, with 15 bases between. The CDR3 loop spans 16 amino acids. CDR3 sequence reads: CASSQESVRHSNEQFF. The CDR3 nucleotides read TGTGCCAGCAGCCAAGAATCAGTAAGACATTCCAATGAGCAGTTCTTC.

The chain carries TRBV5-8 and TRBJ1-2; D is ambiguous. In germline, CDR1 is SGHTS, CDR2 YDEGEE. The CDR3 sequence is 16 residues long. The V gene lost 0 bases and the J gene lost 1 base, with 13 bases spanning the gap. The chain's CDR3 is CASSLAGREDNYGYTF. CDR3 DNA: TGTGCCAGCAGCTTGGCCGGTAGGGAGGATAACTATGGCTACACCTTC.

This sequence joins TRBV5-8 and TRBJ1-4; D not resolved. Trimming took off 4 bases at V and 0 bases at J, with 16 bases between the two ends. The CDR3 sequence is 17 residues long. Per germline, CDR1 SGHTS and CDR2 YDEGEE. CDR3 residues: CASSRFVGATTNEKLFF. DNA of the CDR3: TGTGCCAGCAGCCGATTCGTGGGAGCCACAACTAATGAAAAACTGTTTTTT. Filled out from reference TRBV5-8 and TRBJ1-4, the complete variable domain reads EAGVTQSPTHLIKTRGQQATLRCSPISGHTSVYWYQQALGLGLQFLLWYDEGEERNRGNFPPRFSGRQFPNYSSELNVNALELEDSALYLCASSRFVGATTNEKLFFGSGTQLSVL.

The rearrangement joins TRBV5-1 to TRBJ2-5; D is perhaps TRBD1 or TRBD2 (5 bases each). V shed 2 bases and J shed 5 bases, with 10 bases lying between them. Germline V gene lookup returns CDR1 SGHRS and CDR2 YFSETQ. The CDR3 is 13 amino acids. The CDR3 is CASSFRGEETQYF. The DNA for the CDR3 is TGCGCCAGCAGCTTTCGGGGCGAGGAGACCCAGTACTTC. Full variable domain (rest looked up from reference TRBV5-1 and TRBJ2-5): KAGVTQTPRYLIKTRGQQVTLSCSPISGHRSVSWYQQTPGQGLQFLFEYFSETQRNKGNFPGRFSGRQFSNSRSEMNVSTLELGDSALYLCASSFRGEETQYFGPGTRLLVL.

The rearrangement uses TRBV6-5 and TRBJ1-2; D uncertain. This CDR3 has 13 amino acids. Trimming cost V 5 bases and J 7 bases, with 14 bases left between them. Germline V gives CDR1 MNHEY, CDR2 SVGAGI. DNA for the CDR3: TGTGCCAGCAGTCCGGACCCGGTGGGTGGCTACACCTTC. Encoded protein: CASSPDPVGGYTF.

This clone was observed a handful of times. This chain links TRBV18 with TRBJ2-6; no clear D gene. CDR1 is KGHSH and CDR2 is LQKENI in the germline V gene. CDR3 size: 15 residues. Trimming took off 2 bases at V and 3 bases at J, with 8 bases between the two ends. The CDR3 loop is CASSPLKHGANVLTF. Written as DNA, the CDR3 is TGTGCCAGCTCACCATTAAAGCATGGGGCCAACGTCCTGACTTTC. The whole variable domain, filled in from reference TRBV18 and TRBJ2-6, reads NAGVMQNPRHLVRRRGQEARLRCSPMKGHSHVYWYRQLPEEGLKFMVYLQKENIIDESGMPKERFSAEFPKEGPSILRIQQVVRGDSAAYFCASSPLKHGANVLTFGAGSRLTVL.

The CDR3, as DNA: TGTGCCAGCAGTTTAGCGGGCCCTACAGATACGCAGTATTTT. This sequence encodes CASSLAGPTDTQYF. This chain uses TRBV28 with TRBJ2-3; D is perhaps TRBD2 (5 bases). CDR3 length: 14 residues. Deletions cut 2 bases from V and 3 bases from J, with 9 bases between. Per germline, CDR1 MDHEN and CDR2 SYDVKM. Supplemented by reference TRBV28 and TRBJ2-3, the full variable domain reads DVKVTQSSRYLVKRTGEKVFLECVQDMDHENMFWYRQDPGLGLRLIYFSYDVKMKEKGDIPEGYSVSREKKERFSLILESASTNQTSMYLCASSLAGPTDTQYFGPGTRLTVL.

The V call is TRBV7-8, the J call TRBJ1-1; 7 bases match TRBD1. Per the germline V gene, CDR1 is SGHVS and CDR2 is FQNEAQ. After removal of 5 bases from V and 9 bases from J, the junction contained 6 bases not matched to a gene. This CDR3 is 12 amino acids long. CDR3 nucleotide sequence: TGTGCCAGCAGCCTTCGACAGGGTCAAGCTTTCTTT. Translated: CASSLRQGQAFF.

The genes are TRBV6-5 and TRBJ1-5; no firm D call. Germline V CDR1 and CDR2: MNHEY, SVGAGI. The CDR3 has 13 amino acids. Trimming pared 4 bases from V and 7 bases from J, leaving 11 bases between. The CDR3 protein is CASSSPGLQPQHF. The CDR3 DNA is TGTGCCAGCAGTTCCCCAGGTTTACAGCCCCAGCATTTT.

This clone has more than one count but fewer than ten. The chain is built from TRBV5-1 and TRBJ2-7; D is perhaps TRBD1 (5 bases). Germline loops: CDR1 SGHRS, CDR2 YFSETQ. V lost 4 bases and J 3 bases, leaving 8 bases between the germline ends. The CDR3 contains 12 residues. DNA for the CDR3: TGCGCCAGCAGCATTCAGGGCTACGAGCAGTACTTC. Translated: CASSIQGYEQYF.

J is TRBJ2-3 and V is TRBV7-3, with a weak D call TRBD2 (6 bases). CDR3 length: 14 amino acids. In germline, CDR1 is SGHTA, CDR2 FQGTGA. Trimming removed 2 bases at V and 3 bases at J, with 9 bases between. As DNA, the CDR3 is TGTGCCAGCAGCTTACCGGGGGTTACAGATACGCAGTATTTT. Translated, it gives CASSLPGVTDTQYF.

The chain couples TRBV18 to TRBJ1-5; unclear D gene. The CDR3 runs to 16 residues. Trimming shortened V by 3 bases and J by 3 bases, and 15 bases separated the two germline ends. Germline CDR1 and CDR2: KGHSH and LQKENI. CDR3 loop: CASSPWADPSNQPQHF. As DNA, the CDR3 is TGTGCCAGCTCACCTTGGGCCGACCCTTCCAATCAGCCCCAGCATTTT.

The chain has TRBV19 and TRBJ2-3; TRBD1 agrees at 7 bases. CDR1 and CDR2 from the germline V gene are LNHDA and SQIVND (reference sequence). The CDR3 runs 15 residues. The ends lost 5 bases at V and 0 bases at J; junction bases unmatched: 5. Here the CDR3 reads CASSPRQGSTDTQYF. The CDR3 DNA follows: TGTGCCAGTAGTCCGCGACAGGGAAGCACAGATACGCAGTATTTT. The variable domain in full, with the rest retrieved from reference TRBV19 and TRBJ2-3, is DGGITQSPKYLFRKEGQNVTLSCEQNLNHDAMYWYRQDPGQGLRLIYYSQIVNDFQKGDIAEGYSVSREKKESFPLTVTSAQKNPTAFYLCASSPRQGSTDTQYFGPGTRLTVL.

This chain links TRBV4-1 with TRBJ1-4; D uncertain. This CDR3 comprises 20 residues. The V and J ends lost 0 bases and 0 bases respectively, with 20 bases between them. Looked up from germline, CDR1 is MGHRA and CDR2 is YSYEKL. The CDR3 nucleotides read TGCGCCAGCAGCCAAGATCTCCCAGCCTTACGACAAGCAACTAATGAAAAACTGTTTTTT. This translates into CASSQDLPALRQATNEKLFF.